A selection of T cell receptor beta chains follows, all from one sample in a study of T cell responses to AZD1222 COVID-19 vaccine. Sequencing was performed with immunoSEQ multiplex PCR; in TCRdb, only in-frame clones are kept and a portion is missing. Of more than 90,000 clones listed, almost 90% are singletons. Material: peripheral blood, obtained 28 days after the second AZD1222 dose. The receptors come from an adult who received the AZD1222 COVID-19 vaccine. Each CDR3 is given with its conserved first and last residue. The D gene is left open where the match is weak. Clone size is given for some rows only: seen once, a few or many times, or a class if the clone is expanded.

TGTGCCAGCAGCGCGACAGGGTACAGGGAGACCCAGTACTTC	CASSATGYRETQYF	TRBV5-6	TRBJ2-5	TRBD1	.	14
TGTGCCAGCAGTCTCCTACTCACAGATACGCAGTATTTT	CASSLLLTDTQYF	TRBV6-5	TRBJ2-3	.	.	13
TGTGCCAGCAGCCATCTTGGTACTGAAGCTTTCTTT	CASSHLGTEAFF	TRBV27	TRBJ1-1	.	.	12
TGTGCCAGTAGTATGACAGGGATTGGGACTGAAGCTTTCTTT	CASSMTGIGTEAFF	TRBV19	TRBJ1-1	TRBD1	.	14
TGTGCCAGCAGCTTCGGACAGGCCTCCTACAATGAGCAGTTCTTC	CASSFGQASYNEQFF	TRBV5-4	TRBJ2-1	TRBD1	.	15
TGTGCCAGCAATTCGATGGGGGGCGCTTCCTACGAGCAGTACTTC	CASNSMGGASYEQYF	TRBV6-5	TRBJ2-7	.	.	15
TGTGCCAGCAGGAGAACCGGGACAGGGAACGGCTACACCTTC	CASRRTGTGNGYTF	TRBV5-8	TRBJ1-2	TRBD1	.	14
TGTGCCAGTAGCCGGGACAGAGATTCTTTTAATGAAAAACTGTTTTTT	CASSRDRDSFNEKLFF	TRBV19	TRBJ1-4	TRBD1	few	16
TGTGCCAGCGGGACAGGGGCCCATAACTATGGCTACACCTTC	CASGTGAHNYGYTF	TRBV28	TRBJ1-2	TRBD1	few	14
TGTGCCAGCAGTGAGCAGGGAGTTGGCTACACCTTC	CASSEQGVGYTF	TRBV6-4	TRBJ1-2	.	.	12
TGCAGTGCTAGTGGGTGGGGGGCCTCCCTCAATGAGCAGTTCTTC	CSASGWGASLNEQFF	TRBV20-1	TRBJ2-1	.	.	15
TGTGCCAGCAGTGAAGCCGGAGGACTAGCGGTCACAGATACGCAGTATTTT	CASSEAGGLAVTDTQYF	TRBV2	TRBJ2-3	TRBD2	.	17
TGTGCCAGCAGTGAATCAGGGGTCTATGGCTACACCTTC	CASSESGVYGYTF	TRBV2	TRBJ1-2	.	.	13
TGTGCCAGCAGTTCCGGGGGGGGACTTAACTTAAATGGCTACACCTTC	CASSSGGGLNLNGYTF	TRBV6-5	TRBJ1-2	.	.	16
TGTGCCAGCAGCTTACGGGAACAAGAGACCCAGTACTTC	CASSLREQETQYF	TRBV7-8	TRBJ2-5	.	few	13
TGTGCCAGCAGCGTACCCGGACTCCCAGGCTACGAGCAGTACTTC	CASSVPGLPGYEQYF	TRBV9	TRBJ2-7	.	.	15
TGTGCCAGCAGTTACAATCAAGAGACCCAGTACTTC	CASSYNQETQYF	TRBV2	TRBJ2-5	.	.	12